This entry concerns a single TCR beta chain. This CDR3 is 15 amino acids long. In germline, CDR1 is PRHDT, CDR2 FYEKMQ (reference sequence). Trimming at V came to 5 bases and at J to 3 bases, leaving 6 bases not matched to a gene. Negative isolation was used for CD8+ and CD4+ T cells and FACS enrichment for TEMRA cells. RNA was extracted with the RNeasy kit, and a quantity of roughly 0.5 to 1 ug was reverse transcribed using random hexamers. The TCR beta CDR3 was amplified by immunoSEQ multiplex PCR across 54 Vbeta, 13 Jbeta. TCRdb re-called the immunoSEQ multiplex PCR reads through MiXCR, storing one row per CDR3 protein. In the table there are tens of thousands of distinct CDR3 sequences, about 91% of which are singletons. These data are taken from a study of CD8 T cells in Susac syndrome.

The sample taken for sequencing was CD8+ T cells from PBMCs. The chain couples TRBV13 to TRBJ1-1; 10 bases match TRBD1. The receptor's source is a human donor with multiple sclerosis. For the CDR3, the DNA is TGTGCCAGCAGCGCCGGGACAGGGGAATACACTGAAGCTTTCTTT. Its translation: CASSAGTGEYTEAFF.